This entry concerns a single T cell receptor beta chain. The antigen is undetermined. This sample was taken from a study of shared clonotypes between healthy human individuals. Study-level results: Shared across a handful of donors were 4% to 5% of the naive CD4 clonotypes.

Sequencing used immunoSEQ multiplex PCR; TCRdb keeps in-frame clones, though not all of them. This sample has 2 million to 2.5 million clones; approximately 94% occur once, and the top ten carry roughly 1%. Only CD45RO-negative cells positively selected for CCR7 counted as naive CD8 cells, so terminally differentiated effector memory CD45RA+ cells were excluded. The sample was naive CD8+ T cells sorted from blood. This clonotype was obtained from a man aged 18 to 30 in good health.

The CDR3 sequence is CASSVGGDQDEQYF. CDR3 in DNA: TGTGCCAGCAGCGTAGGGGGTGACCAAGACGAGCAGTACTTC. The V and J genes are TRBV9 and TRBJ2-7; no clear D gene. The CDR3 spans 14 residues. V was pared by 0 bases and J by 5 bases, with 12 bases between. From germline, CDR1 is SGDLS and CDR2 YYNGEE.